The rows below give T cell receptor beta chains drawn from one sample of a study of blood T cell repertoires in COVID-19. Data came from immunoSEQ multiplex PCR; TCRdb stores just in-frame clones and leaves some out. The data hold hundreds of thousands of clones, with about 91% observed a single time. Material: peripheral blood. Every receptor here comes from a woman aged 60-75 years with acute or convalescent COVID-19. Both conserved end residues are part of each CDR3. Fields, in order: J gene, D gene, CDR3 length, V gene, CDR3 DNA, CDR3 protein. A D gene is named only where the DNA matches it firmly.

TRBJ1-5 NA 13 TRBV29-1 TGCAGCGTGAGACAGGTTCGGAGTGGTCCCCAGCATTTT CSVRQVRSGPQHF
TRBJ1-2 NA 14 TRBV9 TGTGCCAGCAGCGTAGAAGGGCAGGGTTCGGGCTACACCTTC CASSVEGQGSGYTF
TRBJ1-2 NA 14 TRBV6-1 TGTGCCAGCAGTGAAGGGGGAGCTCACTATGGCTACACCTTC CASSEGGAHYGYTF
TRBJ1-2 NA 12 TRBV12-3/TRBV12-4 TGTGCCAGCAGTTCAGGGACTTTCGGCTACACCTTC CASSSGTFGYTF
TRBJ2-3 NA 14 TRBV3-1/TRBV3-2 TGTGCCAGCAGCCAAGTGGGGGGAACAGATACGCAGTATTTT CASSQVGGTDTQYF
TRBJ2-3 NA 17 TRBV18 TGTGCCAGCTCACCAAGGCGGGACCTCGGTTCCACAGATACGCAGTATTTT CASSPRRDLGSTDTQYF
TRBJ2-1 NA 13 TRBV11-2 TGTGCCAGCAGCTCTACAGGGATAAATGAGCAGTTCTTC CASSSTGINEQFF
TRBJ1-2 TRBD1 18 TRBV3-1/TRBV3-2 TGTGCCAGCAGCCAAGGAGGGACAGGGGGCATTACTAACTATGGCTACACCTTC CASSQGGTGGITNYGYTF
TRBJ1-1 NA 13 TRBV7-6 TGTGCCAGCAGCTTTAATCCGAACACTGAAGCTTTCTTT CASSFNPNTEAFF
TRBJ1-2 NA 13 TRBV3-1/TRBV3-2 TGTGCCAGCAGCCGGGGACTGAACTATGGCTACACCTTC CASSRGLNYGYTF
TRBJ1-6 TRBD1 14 TRBV7-6 TGTGCCAGCAGCCCGACAGGGGTTAATTCACCCCTCCACTTT CASSPTGVNSPLHF
TRBJ2-3 TRBD2 16 TRBV5-1 TGCGCCAGCAGCTTGGCCTTAGCGGGAGTGGGAGATACGCAGTATTTT CASSLALAGVGDTQYF
TRBJ1-2 TRBD1 13 TRBV3-1/TRBV3-2 TGTGCCAGCAACAAACAGGGGAACTATGGCTACACCTTC CASNKQGNYGYTF
TRBJ1-1 TRBD1 15 TRBV19 TGTGCCAGTAGTGCACGACAGGGGGTGAACACTGAAGCTTTCTTT CASSARQGVNTEAFF